This T cell receptor (beta chain) was sequenced in a study of beta chain features in type 1 diabetes. Overall study context: Healthy donors, compared against patients, showed similar age, gender and cell yields. Study-wide points: Significant though moderate, a shortening of TCRB CDR3s appeared in all four CD4+ subsets of Type 1 diabetes patients.

All of the isolated RNA was reverse transcribed, so expressed TCRB transcripts were sequenced. Sequencing was performed with immunoSEQ multiplex PCR; in TCRdb, only in-frame clones are kept and a portion is missing. The table records 140,000 to 150,000 clones, approximately 13% of them present only once. Comment on this clone: Its antigen is currently unknown. The likely explanation is a read error, given a far larger clone one base away. This specimen includes other DNA sequences encoding the same CDR3.

A single heparinised draw of around 110 mL on average was taken per donor. Sorted populations were all over 95% pure. The sequence came from a man in his late teens or twenties with type 1 diabetes. Sequences were obtained from central memory CD4+ T cells from blood.

The CDR3 is CAWSVKGGETQYF. The CDR3 bases are TGTGCCTGGAGTGTAAAGGGTGGCGAGACCCAGTACTTC. The chain combines TRBV30 with TRBJ2-5, with D uncertain. V lost 0 bases, J lost 5 bases, and 10 bases lay in between. CDR3 length: 13 amino acids. Germline CDR1 GTSNPN, CDR2 SVGIG (reference sequence).